This T cell receptor (beta chain) was recorded in a study of blood T cell repertoires in COVID-19. Overall study context: Some COVID-19 samples were acute and others convalescent; all came from the United States, Italy and Spain.

The sample holds a few counts of this clone. Per the authors' pipeline: For nucleated cells, counts were estimated from reference gene primer amplification. Assay: immunoSEQ multiplex PCR; the TCRdb copy retains only in-frame clones and omits some. V and J calls and clone size follow that table, whereas D and trimming were derived from the DNA. The table records 180,000 or so clones, 70% to 90% of them present only once. CDR3 length: 12 residues. Trimming left V 4 bases short and J 1 base short, with 7 bases between. Germline values: CDR1 SQVTM, CDR2 ANQGSEA. The sequencing input was peripheral blood. The sequence came from a woman of 80 years or more with acute or convalescent COVID-19. This chain uses TRBV29-1 with TRBJ2-5, with a weak D call TRBD2 (5 bases). The CDR3 region has the DNA TGCAGCGTTGCCGGGATCCAAGAGACCCAGTACTTC. Translating gives CSVAGIQETQYF.